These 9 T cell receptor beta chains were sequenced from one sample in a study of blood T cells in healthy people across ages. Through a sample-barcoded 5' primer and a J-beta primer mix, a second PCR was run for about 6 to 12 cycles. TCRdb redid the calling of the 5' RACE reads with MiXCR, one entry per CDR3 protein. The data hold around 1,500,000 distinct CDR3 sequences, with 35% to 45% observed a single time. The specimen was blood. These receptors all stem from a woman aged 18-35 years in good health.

DNA of the CDR3: TGTGCCAGCAGCTTAAGTGACGGCCGTTATCCCCTCCACTTT. Protein: CASSLSDGRYPLHF. J is TRBJ1-6 and V is TRBV11-2; D not certain. Germline V gene lookup returns CDR1 SGHAT and CDR2 FQNNGV. With 2 bases removed from V and 13 bases from J, the gap between germline ends came to 15 bases. This CDR3 contains 14 residues.

The CDR3 DNA is TGTGCCAGCAGCCCCGGGACCGACCCTGGAAACACCATATATTTT. Protein product: CASSPGTDPGNTIYF. This chain joins TRBV3-1 and TRBJ1-3, with D possibly being TRBD1 (5 bases). The V end lost 4 bases, the J end lost 2 bases, and 12 bases lay between the germline ends. CDR1 is LGHDT and CDR2 is YNNKEL in the germline V gene (reference sequence). The CDR3 loop spans 15 amino acids.

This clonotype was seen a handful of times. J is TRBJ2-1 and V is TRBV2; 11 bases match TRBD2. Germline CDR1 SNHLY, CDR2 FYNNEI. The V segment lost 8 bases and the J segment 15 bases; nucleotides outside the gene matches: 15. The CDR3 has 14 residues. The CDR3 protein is CASLGITSGRIRFF. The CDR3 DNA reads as TGTGCCAGCCTTGGGATCACTAGCGGGAGAATACGGTTCTTC.

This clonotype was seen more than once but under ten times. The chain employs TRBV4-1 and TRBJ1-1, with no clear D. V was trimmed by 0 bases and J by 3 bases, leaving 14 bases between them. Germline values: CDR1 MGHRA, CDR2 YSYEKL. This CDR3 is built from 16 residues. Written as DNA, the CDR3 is TGCGCCAGCAGCCAAGAGAGAGGCTATTGGCACACTGAAGCTTTCTTT. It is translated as CASSQERGYWHTEAFF.

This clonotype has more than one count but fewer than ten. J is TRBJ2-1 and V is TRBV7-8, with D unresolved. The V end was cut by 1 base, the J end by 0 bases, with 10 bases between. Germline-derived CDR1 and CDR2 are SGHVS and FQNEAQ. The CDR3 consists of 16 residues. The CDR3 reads CASSLGADGSYNEQFF. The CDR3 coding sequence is TGTGCCAGCAGCTTAGGGGCGGATGGCTCCTACAATGAGCAGTTCTTC.

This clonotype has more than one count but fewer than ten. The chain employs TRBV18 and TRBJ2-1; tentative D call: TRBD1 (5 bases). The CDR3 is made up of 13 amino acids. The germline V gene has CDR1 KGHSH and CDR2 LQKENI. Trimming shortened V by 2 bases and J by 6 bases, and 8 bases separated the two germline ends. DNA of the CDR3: TGTGCCAGCTCACCAGATACAGGCAATGAGCAGTTCTTC. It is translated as CASSPDTGNEQFF.

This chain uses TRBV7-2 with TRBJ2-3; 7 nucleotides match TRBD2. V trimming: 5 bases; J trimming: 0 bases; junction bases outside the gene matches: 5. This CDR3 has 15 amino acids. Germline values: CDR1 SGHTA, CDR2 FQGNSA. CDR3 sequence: CASSAAGISTDTQYF. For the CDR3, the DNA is TGTGCCAGCAGCGCAGCGGGGATTAGCACAGATACGCAGTATTTT.

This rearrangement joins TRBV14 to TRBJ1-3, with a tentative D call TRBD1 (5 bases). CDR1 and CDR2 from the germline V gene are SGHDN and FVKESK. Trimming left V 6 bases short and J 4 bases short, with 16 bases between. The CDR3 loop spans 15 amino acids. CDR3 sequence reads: CASSPSGRGGNTIYF. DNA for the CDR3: TGTGCCAGCAGTCCATCCGGGAGGGGCGGAAACACCATATATTTT. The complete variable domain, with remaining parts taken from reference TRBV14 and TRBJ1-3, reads EAGVTQFPSHSVIEKGQTVTLRCDPISGHDNLYWYRRVMGKEIKFLLHFVKESKQDESGMPNNRFLAERTGGTYSTLKVQPAELEDSGVYFCASSPSGRGGNTIYFGEGSWLTVV.

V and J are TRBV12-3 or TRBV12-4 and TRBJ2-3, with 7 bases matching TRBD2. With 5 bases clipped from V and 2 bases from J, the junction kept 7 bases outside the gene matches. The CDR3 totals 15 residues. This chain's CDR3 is CASSALASPTDTQYF. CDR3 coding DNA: TGTGCCAGCAGTGCACTAGCGTCCCCCACAGATACGCAGTATTTT.